The clone carrying this T cell receptor beta chain occurred many times. Antigen specificity is unknown. The second PCR ran roughly 7 to 12 cycles with a sample-barcoded 5' primer and J-beta primers. Every sample returned 2.5 million or more CDR3-containing paired-end reads. From the 5' RACE reads, TCRdb called clonotypes with MiXCR, one entry per CDR3 protein. The table includes just under 900,000 distinct CDR3 sequences, more than 25% detected once. The sample belongs to a study of blood T cells in healthy people across ages. Points from the study as a whole: Shifts in expanded clonotypes may have been confounded by donor CMV status, which was unknown.

Germline V gives CDR1 MGHRA, CDR2 YSYEKL. Losses at the gene ends were 0 bases for V and 4 bases for J; bases not matched to a gene: 4. CDR3 length: 15 amino acids. In terms of origin and age, donors were healthy Caucasian individuals from Russia aged roughly 6 to 100. A minimum of 5 micrograms of total RNA was extracted per sample. Specimen: blood. The chain links TRBV4-1 to TRBJ2-7, with 9 positions matching TRBD1. This TCR was recovered from a woman of 80 years or more in good health. This CDR3 is CASSQEGQGRYEQYF. CDR3 DNA sequence: TGCGCCAGCAGCCAAGAGGGACAGGGACGGTACGAGCAGTACTTC.